This TCR beta chain stems from a study of chemoradiotherapy in HPV16-positive cancers. There are 15 residues in the CDR3. Trimming took 3 bases from V and 4 from J; bases not matched to a gene: 0. Germline V lookup: CDR1 MNHNS, CDR2 SASEGT. Sequencing used immunoSEQ multiplex PCR; TCRdb keeps in-frame clones, though not all of them. The data show roughly 70,000 clones, with 85% to 90% seen just once and over 4% held by the top ten. Study conclusions and caveats: In HPV16-positive patients, HPV-responsive T-cell expansion tracked better recurrence-free survival. During treatment, candidate HPV-specific clones and E7-related motifs expanded in tumor. The functional HPV-specific definition rests on just a couple of HPV16-positive patients.

As concerns this clone: Its target is unknown.

Samples were taken several times over chemoradiotherapy. This receptor was identified in a human donor with HPV-associated anogenital cancer. Sequencing was performed on blood, taken from a patient who underwent chemoradiotherapy. The genes are TRBV6-1 and TRBJ2-2, with TRBD2 matching 12 bases. The CDR3 protein is CASSETSGSTGELFF. CDR3 bases: TGTGCCAGCAGTGAGACTAGCGGGAGCACCGGGGAGCTGTTTTTT.